Presented here are 25 T cell receptor beta chains from one specimen sequenced in a study of T cell repertoires in cytomegalovirus infection. TCRdb re-analysed the reads in MiXCR, keeping a single row per CDR3 protein. The data hold roughly 200,000 distinct CDR3 sequences, with approximately 18% observed a single time. Sequenced material: CD8+ T cells from PBMCs. The receptors were sampled from a human donor in good health (CMV status not recorded). Some clones in this sample may be carry-over from other donors' samples.

Many counts were recorded for this clonotype. The chain has TRBV7-8 and TRBJ2-7; tentatively, D is TRBD2 (5 bases). Germline V lookup: CDR1 SGHVS, CDR2 FQNEAQ. The CDR3 sequence is 16 residues long. The ends were cut back, 4 bases at V and 4 bases at J, with 20 bases in the middle. As DNA, the CDR3 is TGTGCCAGCAGCTCTAGGACTCGGTTACCGATATACGAGCAGTACTTC. Encoded protein: CASSSRTRLPIYEQYF.

V is TRBV7-9 and J is TRBJ2-7; unclear D gene. The CDR3 is 11 amino acids. The ends were cut back, 4 bases at V and 4 bases at J, with 5 bases in the middle. The V gene's germline CDR1 is SEHNR and CDR2 FQNEAQ (reference sequence). The CDR3 DNA sequence: TGTGCCAGCAGCTCTCGGTACGAGCAGTACTTC. This encodes CASSSRYEQYF.

The chain employs TRBV12-3 or TRBV12-4 and TRBJ1-3; D unclear. CDR3 length: 12 residues. CDR3 amino acids: CASPSDGNTIYF. CDR3 DNA sequence: TGTGCTAGCCCTTCAGACGGAAACACCATATATTTT.

V usage is TRBV27 and J usage is TRBJ1-2; possible D gene TRBD1, 5 bases. The CDR3 is 13 residues long. Germline values: CDR1 MNHEY, CDR2 SMNVEV (reference sequence). V was shortened by 2 bases and J by 6 bases, with 10 bases between the two germline ends. CDR3 DNA: TGTGCCAGCAGTTTAGGGGGATTGAATGGCTACACCTTC. Translating it yields CASSLGGLNGYTF.

This clonotype was observed a handful of times. The chain employs TRBV12-3 or TRBV12-4 and TRBJ2-3, with TRBD2 identical over 7 bases. CDR3 length: 14 residues. V trimming: 8 bases; J trimming: 0 bases; junction bases outside the gene matches: 5. The CDR3 nucleotides read TGTGCCAGCGATAGCGGGTTAAGCACAGATACGCAGTATTTT. Translated, it gives CASDSGLSTDTQYF.

The table lists this clonotype with many counts. Here the CDR3 reads CASSDPAGGTDTQYF. In DNA, the CDR3 is TGTGCCAGCAGTGACCCAGCGGGGGGTACAGATACGCAGTATTTT. The J gene is TRBJ2-3, the V gene TRBV12-3 or TRBV12-4; TRBD2 agrees at 9 bases. J gave up 3 bases and V 5 bases, and 6 bases lay outside the gene matches. CDR3 length: 15 amino acids.

This clonotype is labeled medium-sized. The chain uses TRBV7-9 and TRBJ1-4, with D tentatively TRBD1 (6 bases). Trimming cost V 5 bases and J 7 bases, with 14 bases left between them. The CDR3 sequence is 14 residues long. The V gene's germline CDR1 is SEHNR and CDR2 FQNEAQ (reference sequence). CDR3 coding DNA: TGTGCCAGCAGCGACAGGACGAACCGTGAAAAACTGTTTTTT. Encoded protein: CASSDRTNREKLFF.

This clonotype was seen a few times. The chain uses TRBV29-1 and TRBJ1-1; maybe TRBD1 (5 bases). Germline V gives CDR1 SQVTM, CDR2 ANQGSEA. The CDR3 covers 15 residues. The V end lost 0 bases, the J end lost 3 bases, and 14 bases lay between the germline ends. The DNA for the CDR3 is TGCAGCGTTGAAGATACCGCCCAGGGTTACACTGAAGCTTTCTTT. This codes for CSVEDTAQGYTEAFF.

V and J are TRBV29-1 and TRBJ1-1; D call uncertain. The CDR3 is 11 amino acids. CDR1 and CDR2 (germline): SQVTM, ANQGSEA. V was clipped by 6 bases and J by 3 bases, with 8 bases between them. The CDR3 is CSVWSYTEAFF. In DNA form, the CDR3 reads TGCAGCGTCTGGAGTTACACTGAAGCTTTCTTT.

This clonotype appeared a few times. The chain joins TRBV4-3 to TRBJ1-2; D is ambiguous. This CDR3 is 14 amino acids long. V lost 0 bases, J lost 0 bases, and 5 bases lay in between. In germline, CDR1 is LGHNA, CDR2 YSLEER. CDR3 sequence reads: CASSQESSNYGYTF. CDR3 DNA: TGCGCCAGCAGCCAAGAGTCATCTAACTATGGCTACACCTTC.

The V and J genes are TRBV28 and TRBJ2-7; possibly TRBD1 for D (6 bases). This CDR3 is built from 15 residues. Germline CDR1 reads MDHEN; CDR2 reads SYDVKM. Trimming took off 5 bases at V and 3 bases at J, with 17 bases between the two ends. The chain's CDR3 is CASSRLWTANYEQYF. In DNA form, the CDR3 reads TGTGCCAGCAGTCGATTGTGGACAGCAAACTACGAGCAGTACTTC.

The J gene is TRBJ2-1, the V gene TRBV27, with D tentatively TRBD1 (7 bases). V gave up 2 bases and J gave up 9 bases, with 14 bases separating them. Looked up from germline, CDR1 is MNHEY and CDR2 is SMNVEV (reference sequence). The CDR3 runs to 14 residues. The CDR3 region is CASSLQGGRGEQFF. The CDR3 DNA reads TGTGCCAGCAGTTTACAGGGGGGTCGCGGTGAGCAGTTCTTC.

V usage is TRBV12-3 or TRBV12-4 and J usage is TRBJ1-1, with 8 nucleotides matching TRBD1. J lost 0 bases, V lost 5 bases, and 8 bases had no gene match. This CDR3 has 16 amino acids. Here the CDR3 reads CASSLTGGQMNTEAFF. The CDR3 DNA reads TGTGCCAGCAGTCTCACAGGGGGTCAGATGAACACTGAAGCTTTCTTT.

V is TRBV6-1 and J is TRBJ2-7, with TRBD1 identical over 9 bases. Trimming removed 7 bases from V and 2 bases from J; junction bases left unmatched: 6. The CDR3 totals 14 residues. Germline values: CDR1 MNHNS, CDR2 SASEGT. This CDR3 reads CASIKGQGPYEQYF. In DNA, the CDR3 is TGTGCCAGCATCAAGGGACAGGGCCCCTACGAGCAGTACTTC.

The chain uses TRBV7-9 and TRBJ2-5; no reliable D call. Looked up from germline, CDR1 is SEHNR and CDR2 is FQNEAQ (reference sequence). This CDR3 is built from 13 residues. The V gene lost 7 bases and the J gene lost 4 bases, with 13 bases spanning the gap. The CDR3 sequence: CASTKRTSETQYF. DNA of the CDR3: TGTGCCAGCACCAAGCGAACATCAGAGACCCAGTACTTC.

In this sample, this clonotype turned up many times. J is TRBJ2-3 and V is TRBV25-1; D perhaps matches TRBD2 (6 bases). The length of the CDR3 is 11 residues. From germline, CDR1 is MGHDK and CDR2 SYGVNS. With 6 bases removed from V and 5 bases from J, the gap between germline ends came to 6 bases. DNA for the CDR3: TGTGCCAGCAGCGGGGGAGATACGCAGTATTTT. Its translation is CASSGGDTQYF.

The chain carries TRBV6-5 and TRBJ2-3; tentatively, D is TRBD1 (6 bases). Trimming left V 10 bases short and J 3 bases short, with 17 bases between. CDR1 is MNHEY, CDR2 SVGAGI, per germline. The CDR3 is made up of 14 amino acids. CDR3 sequence reads: CATTRGFGTDTQYF. CDR3 bases: TGTGCCACCACGAGGGGGTTCGGGACAGATACGCAGTATTTT.

The sample holds a few counts of this clonotype. This chain links TRBV12-3 or TRBV12-4 with TRBJ1-1, with no clear D. Trimming shortened V by 5 bases and J by 5 bases, and 15 bases separated the two germline ends. The CDR3 consists of 14 residues. The CDR3 nucleotides are TGTGCCAGCAGTCCCCAGCCCGGTGGGACTGAAGCTTTCTTT. This encodes CASSPQPGGTEAFF.

This clonotype turned up a few times. The V gene is TRBV9, the J gene TRBJ1-5, with D possibly TRBD1 on 5 matching bases. Trimming cost V 3 bases and J 4 bases, with 14 bases left between them. The CDR3 covers 15 residues. CDR1 is SGDLS, CDR2 YYNGEE, per germline. CDR3 sequence reads: CASSEYPGANQPQHF. In nucleotides, the CDR3 is TGTGCCAGCAGCGAGTACCCCGGGGCGAATCAGCCCCAGCATTTT.

This chain links TRBV28 with TRBJ1-2; D remains unclear. The germline gives CDR1 MDHEN, CDR2 SYDVKM. CDR3 length: 12 amino acids. V lost 4 bases to trimming and J lost 2 bases, with 5 bases between them. CDR3 in amino acids: CASSSNNYGYTF. Written as DNA, the CDR3 is TGTGCCAGCAGTTCAAACAACTATGGCTACACCTTC.

This rearrangement joins TRBV27 to TRBJ2-6; the D call may be TRBD1 or TRBD2 (6 bases each). This CDR3 contains 18 residues. The germline V gene encodes CDR1 MNHEY and CDR2 SMNVEV (reference sequence). V dropped 7 bases and J dropped 0 bases, with 19 bases sitting between them. Written as DNA, the CDR3 is TGTGCCAGCAAATCCGGGGGCAGGGGCACCTCTGGGGCCAACGTCCTGACTTTC. Residues: CASKSGGRGTSGANVLTF. Looking up the rest from reference TRBV27 and TRBJ2-6 gives the full variable domain: EAQVTQNPRYLITVTGKKLTVTCSQNMNHEYMSWYRQDPGLGLRQIYYSMNVEVTDKGDVPEGYKVSRKEKRNFPLILESPSPNQTSLYFCASKSGGRGTSGANVLTFGAGSRLTVL.

In its sample, this clonotype was seen a few times. This sequence joins TRBV6-2 or TRBV6-3 and TRBJ2-7, with D unresolved. Trimming cost V 2 bases and J 1 base, with 12 bases left between them. The CDR3 runs to 15 residues. Per the germline V gene, CDR1 is MNHEY and CDR2 is SVGEGT. This CDR3 reads CASSYGIGLSYEQYF. The DNA for the CDR3 is TGTGCCAGCAGTTACGGCATCGGATTATCCTACGAGCAGTACTTC.

This clonotype was seen a handful of times. V gene TRBV12-3 or TRBV12-4 combines with J gene TRBJ1-4, with a weak D call TRBD1 (6 bases). The CDR3 length is 15 residues. Trimming removed 4 bases at V and 8 bases at J, with 17 bases between. The CDR3 reads CASSWWPGDGEKLFF. For the CDR3, the DNA is TGTGCCAGCAGTTGGTGGCCAGGGGACGGAGAAAAACTGTTTTTT.

This chain's CDR3 is CASSLATRGTRETQYF. The CDR3 DNA reads TGTGCCAGCAGCTTAGCGACCAGGGGCACACGGGAGACCCAGTACTTC. The rearrangement joins TRBV7-8 to TRBJ2-5, with D possibly matching TRBD1 (6 bases). The germline CDR1 and CDR2 sequences are SGHVS and FQNEAQ. The CDR3 is 16 amino acids. The ends were cut back, 0 bases at V and 5 bases at J, with 16 bases in the middle. Drawing the rest from reference TRBV7-8 and TRBJ2-5, the complete variable domain is GAGVSQSPRYKVAKRGQDVALRCDPISGHVSLFWYQQALGQGPEFLTYFQNEAQLDKSGLPSDRFFAERPEGSVSTLKIQRTQQEDSAVYLCASSLATRGTRETQYFGPGTRLLVL.

A few counts support this clonotype. This chain uses TRBV4-1 with TRBJ2-6; 9 positions match TRBD1. The V segment lost 4 bases and the J segment 0 bases; nucleotides outside the gene matches: 7. CDR3 length equals 18 residues. Germline V lookup: CDR1 MGHRA, CDR2 YSYEKL. The CDR3 nucleotides read TGCGCCAGCAGCCCCCGGGACAGGGAACCCTCTGGGGCCAACGTCCTGACTTTC. This encodes CASSPRDREPSGANVLTF.